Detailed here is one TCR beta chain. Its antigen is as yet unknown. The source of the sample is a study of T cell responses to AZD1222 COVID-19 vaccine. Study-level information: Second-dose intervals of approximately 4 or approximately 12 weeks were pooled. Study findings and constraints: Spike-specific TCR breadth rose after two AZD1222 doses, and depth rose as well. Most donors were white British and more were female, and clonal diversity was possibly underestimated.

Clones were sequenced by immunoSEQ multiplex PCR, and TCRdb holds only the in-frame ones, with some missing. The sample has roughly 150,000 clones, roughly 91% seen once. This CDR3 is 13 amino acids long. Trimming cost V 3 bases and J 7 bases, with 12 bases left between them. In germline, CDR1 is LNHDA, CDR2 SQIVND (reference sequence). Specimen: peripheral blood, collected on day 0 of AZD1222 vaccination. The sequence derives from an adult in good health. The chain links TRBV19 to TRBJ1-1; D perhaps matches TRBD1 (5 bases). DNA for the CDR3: TGTGCCAGTAGTATTCAGGGCCCTATTGAAGCTTTCTTT. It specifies CASSIQGPIEAFF. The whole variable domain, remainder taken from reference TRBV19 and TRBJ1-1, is DGGITQSPKYLFRKEGQNVTLSCEQNLNHDAMYWYRQDPGQGLRLIYYSQIVNDFQKGDIAEGYSVSREKKESFPLTVTSAQKNPTAFYLCASSIQGPIEAFFGQGTRLTVV.